The 27 T cell receptor beta chains below all came from one sample that was sequenced in a study of circulating CD8 cells and anti-PD-1 response in melanoma. From live CD3+CD8+TCRalphabeta+ cells, four PD-1 and/or TIGIT subsets were sorted. Each library started from roughly 16 ng of total RNA using the QIAseq Immune Repertoire TCR panel. Using its own MiXCR run on the reads, TCRdb lists one record per CDR3 protein. In the table there are approximately 500 distinct CDR3 sequences, roughly 7.7% of which are singletons. The specimen was CD8+ T cells from PBMCs, collected at baseline or after one month of anti-PD-1 therapy (not recorded which). The receptors come from a human donor with melanoma.

This clonotype is labeled as large. A much larger clone lies one base from this, so it may be a read error. V usage is TRBV5-1 and J usage is TRBJ1-5, with TRBD1 as a possible D gene (5 bases). This CDR3 has 13 residues. V lost 5 bases and J 7 bases, leaving 13 bases between the germline ends. Per the germline V gene, CDR1 is SGHRS and CDR2 is YFSETQ. The CDR3 loop is CASSREGEQPQHF. As DNA, the CDR3 is TGCGCCAGCAGTCGTGAAGGGGAGCAGCCCCAGCATTTT.

This clonotype is labeled large. The rearrangement joins TRBV4-1 to TRBJ2-7; D unresolved. Per the germline V gene, CDR1 is MGHRA and CDR2 is YSYEKL. The CDR3 sequence is 13 residues long. Trimming pared 1 base from V and 6 bases from J, leaving 10 bases between. The CDR3 protein is CASSQVFPREQYF. CDR3 sequence (DNA): TGCGCCAGCAGCCAAGTCTTTCCCCGCGAGCAGTACTTC.

This clonotype is labeled as medium-sized (0.01 to 0.1%). The rearrangement joins TRBV7-3 to TRBJ2-1; tentatively, D is TRBD2 (5 bases). The CDR3 sequence is 14 residues long. Germline assignment: CDR1 SGHTA and CDR2 FQGTGA. V was cut by 5 bases and J by 8 bases, with 16 bases left in between. This chain's CDR3 is CASSPGLYAYEQFF. The CDR3 nucleotides are TGTGCCAGCAGCCCCGGACTGTACGCCTATGAGCAGTTCTTC.

In the case of this clonotype: As the CDR3 is not closed by the conserved phenylalanine or tryptophan, this likely results from a read error. The chain couples TRBV28 to TRBJ2-7; 8 bases fit TRBD1. Germline values: CDR1 MDHEN, CDR2 SYDVKM. CDR3 length equals 16 residues. The CDR3 reads CASSPTRTGPTYEQYL. CDR3 coding DNA: TGCGCCAGCAGTCCTACCCGGACAGGGCCTACGTACGAGCAGTACCTC.

By share, this clonotype counts as medium-sized. The V and J genes are TRBV6-5 and TRBJ2-7; 8 bases map to TRBD1. This CDR3 region has 15 residues. CDR1 MNHEY and CDR2 SVGAGI come from the germline V gene. The V segment lost 8 bases and the J segment 2 bases; nucleotides outside the gene matches: 11. CDR3 sequence (DNA): TGTGCCAGCCTTAATCTGAGGGACAGGACCTACGAGCAGTACTTC. Encoded protein: CASLNLRDRTYEQYF.

Only one count was recorded for this clonotype. Possible read error: a much larger clone is one base away. The CDR3 end shows no conserved phenylalanine or tryptophan, and so a read error is likely. The V gene is TRBV28, the J gene TRBJ1-1, with D possibly TRBD1 on 5 matching bases. CDR1 is MDHEN and CDR2 is SYDVKM in the germline V gene. V was pared by 3 bases and J by 0 bases, with 14 bases between. The length of the CDR3 is 16 residues. The CDR3 coding sequence is TGTGCCAGCAGTTTCCCCGGACAAAACCTGAACACTGAAGCTTTCTCT. Translating it yields CASSFPGQNLNTEAFS.

Relative to its sample, this clonotype is medium-sized. The genes are TRBV9 and TRBJ2-5; 9 bases are shared with TRBD2. The CDR3 contains 15 residues. The germline V gene has CDR1 SGDLS and CDR2 YYNGEE. Trimming at V came to 2 bases and at J to 5 bases, leaving 7 bases not matched to a gene. CDR3 DNA sequence: TGTGCCAGCAGCGTTACGGGACTAGCATATGAGACCCAGTACTTC. Protein: CASSVTGLAYETQYF.

This clonotype is labeled medium-sized. The chain uses TRBV5-5 and TRBJ2-2, with 11 bases identical to TRBD2. The trim removed 4 bases at V and 5 bases at J, leaving 7 bases unmatched. CDR3 length: 16 amino acids. Germline lookup yields CDR1 SGHKS and CDR2 YYEKEE (reference sequence). This chain's CDR3 is CASSLRLAGRTGELFF. In DNA, the CDR3 is TGTGCCAGCAGCCTGCGACTAGCGGGAAGGACCGGGGAGCTGTTTTTT.

This clonotype is deemed medium-sized. The chain employs TRBV27 and TRBJ2-7; D uncertain. Germline CDR1 reads MNHEY; CDR2 reads SMNVEV (reference sequence). The CDR3 contains 15 residues. The V gene lost 0 bases and the J gene lost 0 bases, with 9 bases spanning the gap. For the CDR3, the DNA is TGTGCCAGCAGTTTATCTACAGCCAGCTCCTACGAGCAGTACTTC. Residues: CASSLSTASSYEQYF.

This clonotype is labeled as medium-sized. The chain uses TRBV4-2 and TRBJ2-7; 7 bases are shared with TRBD1. Germline values: CDR1 LGHNA, CDR2 YNFKEQ. CDR3 length equals 14 residues. V gave up 3 bases and J gave up 6 bases; unmatched junction bases: 8. CDR3 sequence (DNA): TGTGCCAGCAGCCAGGGACAGTTCGTCGGCGAGCAGTACTTC. Its protein is CASSQGQFVGEQYF.

In regard to this clonotype: A much larger clone differs by one base, so this may be a read error. This chain links TRBV9 with TRBJ2-1, with 9 nucleotides matching TRBD1. Per the germline V gene, CDR1 is SGDLS and CDR2 is YYNGEE. This CDR3 comprises 15 residues. As DNA, the CDR3 is TGTGCCTGCAGAAGCCCGGGACAGGGTCAGAATGAGCAGTTCTTC. Its translation: CACRSPGQGQNEQFF.

This clonotype is medium-sized (0.01 to 0.1%) within its sample. V is TRBV6-2 or TRBV6-3 and J is TRBJ1-2, with no clear D. The germline gives CDR1 MNHEY, CDR2 SVGEGT. The CDR3 covers 11 residues. V lost 3 bases and J 7 bases, leaving 6 bases between the germline ends. The CDR3 loop reads CASSYSAGYTF. DNA for the CDR3: TGTGCCAGCAGTTATTCGGCTGGCTACACCTTC.

This clonotype ranks as large. The rearrangement links TRBV4-2 to TRBJ2-1; TRBD2 aligns across 9 bases. V gave up 0 bases and J gave up 7 bases; unmatched junction bases: 4. Germline CDR1 and CDR2: LGHNA and YNFKEQ. The CDR3 sequence is 15 residues long. DNA for the CDR3: TGTGCCAGCAGCCAAGATGCGGGAGGGGGGAATGAGCAGTTCTTC. Residues: CASSQDAGGGNEQFF.

The chain uses TRBV24-1 and TRBJ2-7; D unclear. Germline CDR1 KGHDR, CDR2 SFDVKD. The germline V and J ends were trimmed by 0 bases and 6 bases, with 5 bases remaining between them. This CDR3 has 12 amino acids. CDR3 protein: CATSDLLGEQYF. CDR3 bases: TGTGCCACCAGTGATTTGCTAGGCGAGCAGTACTTC.

This clonotype counts as large (0.1 to 1%). The V gene is TRBV27, the J gene TRBJ2-1; TRBD1 agrees at 9 bases. J gave up 4 bases and V 6 bases, and 7 bases lay outside the gene matches. Germline loops: CDR1 MNHEY, CDR2 SMNVEV (reference sequence). The CDR3 has 15 residues. CDR3 DNA sequence: TGTGCCAGCAGCCTAGACAGGGGGGCGTACAATGAGCAGTTCTTC. This encodes CASSLDRGAYNEQFF.

In this sample, this clonotype is medium-sized. This chain uses TRBV11-2 with TRBJ2-2, with 11 bases identical to TRBD2. Looked up from germline, CDR1 is SGHAT and CDR2 is FQNNGV. The V segment lost 3 bases and the J segment 4 bases; nucleotides outside the gene matches: 10. The CDR3 consists of 18 residues. Here the CDR3 reads CASSFPTSGARSTGELFF. For the CDR3, the DNA is TGTGCCAGCAGCTTCCCGACTAGCGGGGCCAGGAGCACCGGGGAGCTGTTTTTT.

This clonotype qualifies as large (0.1 to 1%). One end of the junction does not line up with germline, which may come from a read error. V and J are TRBV27 and TRBJ2-7; no clear D gene. The CDR3 is 14 amino acids. CDR1 is MNHEY, CDR2 SMNVEV, per germline (reference sequence). The chain's CDR3 is CASSLSRTNYEQYF. Written as DNA, the CDR3 is TGTGCCAGCAGTCTATCCCGGACGAACTACGAGCAGTACTTC.

This chain connects TRBV20-1 to TRBJ2-3; 11 bases are shared with TRBD2. The V gene's germline CDR1 is DFQATT and CDR2 SNEGSKA (reference sequence). J lost 1 base, V lost 3 bases, and 15 bases had no gene match. CDR3 length equals 19 residues. The CDR3 reads CSASGLLAGAPAGTDTQYF. The CDR3 coding sequence is TGCAGTGCTAGCGGGTTACTAGCGGGGGCCCCCGCTGGCACAGATACGCAGTATTTT.

This clonotype is large in the sample. The chain is built from TRBV25-1 and TRBJ2-5, with D perhaps matching TRBD1 (5 bases). CDR3 length: 15 residues. The germline V gene encodes CDR1 MGHDK and CDR2 SYGVNS. The ends were cut back, 2 bases at V and 4 bases at J, with 14 bases in the middle. This CDR3 is CASSERSRVGETQYF. Here the CDR3 DNA reads TGTGCCAGCAGTGAACGGTCCAGGGTAGGAGAGACCCAGTACTTC.

Sample share makes this clonotype large. The chain employs TRBV27 and TRBJ2-7; 11 bases fit TRBD1. The CDR3 runs to 16 residues. V was clipped by 5 bases and J by 6 bases; unmatched bases: 12. Germline assignment: CDR1 MNHEY and CDR2 SMNVEV (reference sequence). DNA of the CDR3: TGTGCCAGCAGTCACACCCGGACAGGGGGCCTCGTCGAGCAGTACTTC. Protein product: CASSHTRTGGLVEQYF.

By share, this clonotype ranks as medium-sized. The J gene is TRBJ2-7, the V gene TRBV7-2, with D possibly being TRBD1 (5 bases). CDR1 is SGHTA, CDR2 FQGNSA, per germline. The CDR3 is made up of 13 amino acids. The ends were cut back, 5 bases at V and 5 bases at J, with 13 bases in the middle. CDR3 sequence reads: CASSPSRANEQYF. CDR3 bases: TGTGCCAGCAGCCCCTCCAGGGCCAACGAGCAGTACTTC.

This clonotype is labeled medium-sized. V and J are TRBV24-1 and TRBJ2-1; 8 nucleotides match TRBD2. CDR1 is KGHDR and CDR2 is SFDVKD in the germline V gene. The CDR3 consists of 20 residues. Trimming removed 0 bases from V and 0 bases from J; junction bases left unmatched: 12. This CDR3 reads CATSDLTGGEPSSSYNEQFF. CDR3 in DNA: TGTGCCACCAGTGATTTGACCGGGGGGGAACCGTCGTCCTCCTACAATGAGCAGTTCTTC.

Within the sample, this clonotype is large. The chain has TRBV27 and TRBJ1-1; 7 nucleotides match TRBD1. Germline-derived CDR1 and CDR2 are MNHEY and SMNVEV (reference sequence). The V gene end was trimmed by 3 bases and the J gene end by 7 bases; junction bases not matched to a gene: 5. The CDR3 totals 13 residues. The CDR3 nucleotides read TGTGCCAGCAGTTTGACAGGGAGTGATGAAGCTTTCTTT. Translating it yields CASSLTGSDEAFF.

This clonotype ranks as medium-sized. The rearrangement uses TRBV30 and TRBJ1-5; 7 bases agree with TRBD1. After removal of 4 bases from V and 3 bases from J, the junction contained 6 bases not matched to a gene. Germline CDR1 reads GTSNPN; CDR2 reads SVGIG (reference sequence). The CDR3 covers 14 residues. CDR3 in amino acids: CAWTAGGNNQPQHF. For the CDR3, the DNA is TGTGCCTGGACGGCAGGGGGAAACAATCAGCCCCAGCATTTT.

The chain carries TRBV4-3 and TRBJ2-1; 7 nucleotides agree with TRBD2. The CDR3 covers 17 residues. V shed 0 bases, J shed 1 base, and the junction held 6 bases outside the gene matches. The germline gives CDR1 LGHNA, CDR2 YSLEER. CDR3 residues: CASSQDDAGVSYNEQFF. CDR3 nucleotides: TGCGCCAGCAGCCAAGATGATGCGGGAGTATCCTACAATGAGCAGTTCTTC.

By share, this clonotype ranks as medium-sized. This chain links TRBV19 with TRBJ1-1; possibly TRBD1 for D (5 bases). The V end was cut by 1 base, the J end by 4 bases, with 19 bases between. The CDR3 consists of 17 residues. Germline V gene lookup returns CDR1 LNHDA and CDR2 SQIVND (reference sequence). The CDR3 spells CASSIGGKADLFTEAFF. The CDR3 DNA reads as TGTGCCAGTAGTATAGGGGGGAAGGCAGACCTATTCACTGAAGCTTTCTTT. The full variable domain, rest sourced from reference TRBV19 and TRBJ1-1, is DGGITQSPKYLFRKEGQNVTLSCEQNLNHDAMYWYRQDPGQGLRLIYYSQIVNDFQKGDIAEGYSVSREKKESFPLTVTSAQKNPTAFYLCASSIGGKADLFTEAFFGQGTRLTVV.

This clonotype ranks as large. The chain carries TRBV9 and TRBJ2-3; 10 bases agree with TRBD2. CDR3 length: 16 amino acids. Per germline, CDR1 SGDLS and CDR2 YYNGEE. Trimming at V came to 0 bases and at J to 5 bases, leaving 6 bases not matched to a gene. This CDR3 is CASSVDASGGIDTQYF. The CDR3 DNA is TGTGCCAGCAGCGTAGACGCTAGCGGGGGCATAGATACGCAGTATTTT.